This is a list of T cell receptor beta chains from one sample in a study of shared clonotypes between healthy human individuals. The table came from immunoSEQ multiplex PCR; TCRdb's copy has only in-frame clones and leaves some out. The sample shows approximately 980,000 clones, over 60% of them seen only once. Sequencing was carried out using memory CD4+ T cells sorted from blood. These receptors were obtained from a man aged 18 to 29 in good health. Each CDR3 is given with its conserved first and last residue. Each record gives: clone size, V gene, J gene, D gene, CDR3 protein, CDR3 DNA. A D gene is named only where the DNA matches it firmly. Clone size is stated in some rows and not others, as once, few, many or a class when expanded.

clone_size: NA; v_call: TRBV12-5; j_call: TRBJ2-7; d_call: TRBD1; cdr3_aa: CASGAGTGVHEQYF; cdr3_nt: TGTGCTAGTGGTGCCGGGACAGGGGTCCACGAGCAGTACTTC
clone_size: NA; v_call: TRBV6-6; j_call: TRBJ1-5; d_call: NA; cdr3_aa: CASTPHSNQPQHF; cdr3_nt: TGTGCCAGCACCCCCCATAGCAATCAGCCCCAGCATTTT
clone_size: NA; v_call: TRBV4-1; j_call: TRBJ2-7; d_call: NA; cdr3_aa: CASSPGGGNSYEQYF; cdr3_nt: TGCGCCAGCAGCCCTGGAGGGGGGAATTCCTACGAGCAGTACTTC
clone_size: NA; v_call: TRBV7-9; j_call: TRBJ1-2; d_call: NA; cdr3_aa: CASSLDSLYGYTF; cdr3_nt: TGTGCCAGCAGCTTAGATAGCCTCTATGGCTACACCTTC
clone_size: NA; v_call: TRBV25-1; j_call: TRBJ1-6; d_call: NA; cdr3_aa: CASSEYISNSPLHF; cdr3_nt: TGTGCCAGCAGTGAATACATCTCCAATTCACCCCTCCACTTT
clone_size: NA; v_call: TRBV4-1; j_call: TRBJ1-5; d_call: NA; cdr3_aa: CASSQVGSVDQPQHF; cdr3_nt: TGCGCCAGCAGCCAAGTAGGCAGTGTTGATCAGCCCCAGCATTTT
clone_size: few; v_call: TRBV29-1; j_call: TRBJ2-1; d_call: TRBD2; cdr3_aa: CSVQAGVRYNEQFF; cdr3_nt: TGCAGCGTTCAGGCGGGGGTCAGATACAATGAGCAGTTCTTC
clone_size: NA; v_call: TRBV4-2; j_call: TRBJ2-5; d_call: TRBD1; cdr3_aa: CASSQELDRVWETQYF; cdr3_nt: TGTGCCAGCAGCCAAGAACTGGACAGGGTTTGGGAGACCCAGTACTTC
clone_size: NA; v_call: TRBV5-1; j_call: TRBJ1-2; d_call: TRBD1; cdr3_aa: CASSLSVTGSGYTF; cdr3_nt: TGCGCCAGCAGCTTGTCGGTGACAGGGAGCGGCTACACCTTC
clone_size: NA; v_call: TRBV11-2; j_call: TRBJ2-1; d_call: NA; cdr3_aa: CASSLGGAASYNEQFF; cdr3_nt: TGTGCCAGCAGCTTAGGGGGGGCAGCCTCCTACAATGAGCAGTTCTTC
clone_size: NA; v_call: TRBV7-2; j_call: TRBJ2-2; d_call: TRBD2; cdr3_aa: CASSALAGGFAGELFF; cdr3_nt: TGTGCCAGCAGCGCACTAGCGGGAGGTTTCGCCGGGGAGCTGTTTTTT
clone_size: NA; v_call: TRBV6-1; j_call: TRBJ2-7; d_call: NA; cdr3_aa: CASRPGTLAYEQYF; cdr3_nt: TGTGCCAGCAGACCCGGTACCCTAGCCTACGAGCAGTACTTC
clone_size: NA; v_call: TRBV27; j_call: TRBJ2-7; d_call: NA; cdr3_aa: CASRFRDSYEQYF; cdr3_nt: TGTGCCAGCAGATTCCGGGACTCCTACGAGCAGTACTTC
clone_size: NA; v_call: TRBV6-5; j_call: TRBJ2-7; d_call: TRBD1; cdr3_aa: CASSRQGSGSSEQYF; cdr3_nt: TGTGCCAGCAGTCGACAGGGCAGCGGCTCTAGCGAGCAGTACTTC
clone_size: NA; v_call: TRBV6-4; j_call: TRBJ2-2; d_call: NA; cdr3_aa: CASSIEGGTGELFF; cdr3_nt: TGTGCCAGCAGTATAGAGGGAGGCACCGGGGAGCTGTTTTTT
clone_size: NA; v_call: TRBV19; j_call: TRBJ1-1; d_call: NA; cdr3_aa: CASSGGALMNTEAFF; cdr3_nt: TGTGCCAGTAGCGGAGGGGCTCTAATGAACACTGAAGCTTTCTTT
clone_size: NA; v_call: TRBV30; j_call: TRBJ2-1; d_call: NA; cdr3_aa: CAWKRAGIYNEQFF; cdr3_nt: TGTGCCTGGAAGAGGGCGGGGATATACAATGAGCAGTTCTTC
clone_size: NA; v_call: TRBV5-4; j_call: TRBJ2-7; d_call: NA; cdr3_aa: CASSLEAGGPTYEQYF; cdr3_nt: TGTGCCAGCAGCTTGGAGGCAGGAGGGCCAACCTACGAGCAGTACTTC
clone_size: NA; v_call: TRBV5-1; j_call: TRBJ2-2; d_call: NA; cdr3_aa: CASSLNSANTGELFF; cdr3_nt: TGCGCCAGCAGCTTGAACAGTGCGAACACCGGGGAGCTGTTTTTT
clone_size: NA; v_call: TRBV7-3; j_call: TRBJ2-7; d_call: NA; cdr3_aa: CASSFHNPAGELSLEQYF; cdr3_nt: TGTGCCAGCAGCTTCCATAATCCAGCAGGGGAATTAAGTCTCGAGCAGTACTTC
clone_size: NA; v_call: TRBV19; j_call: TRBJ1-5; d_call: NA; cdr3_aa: CASRPLKQGGNQPQHF; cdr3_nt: TGTGCCAGTCGGCCCCTTAAACAGGGAGGGAATCAGCCCCAGCATTTT
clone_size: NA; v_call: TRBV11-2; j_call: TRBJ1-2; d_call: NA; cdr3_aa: CASSLEGDGYTF; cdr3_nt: TGTGCCAGCAGCTTAGAGGGGGATGGCTACACCTTC
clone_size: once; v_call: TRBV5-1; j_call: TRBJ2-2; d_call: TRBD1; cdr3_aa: CASSSDTGDTGELFF; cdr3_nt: TGCGCCAGCAGCTCAGATACAGGGGACACCGGGGAGCTGTTTTTT
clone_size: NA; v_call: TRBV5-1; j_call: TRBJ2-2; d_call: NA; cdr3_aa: CASSLGTGGTGELFF; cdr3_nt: TGCGCCAGCAGCTTGGGGACCGGGGGCACCGGGGAGCTGTTTTTT
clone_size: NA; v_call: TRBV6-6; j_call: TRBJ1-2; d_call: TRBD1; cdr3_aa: CASSPTPTGGIYGYTF; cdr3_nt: TGTGCCAGCAGTCCTACCCCGACAGGGGGGATCTATGGCTACACCTTC
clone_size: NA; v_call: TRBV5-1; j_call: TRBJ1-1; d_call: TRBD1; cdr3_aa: CASSRQGESEAFF; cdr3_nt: TGCGCCAGCAGCCGACAGGGGGAGTCTGAAGCTTTCTTT
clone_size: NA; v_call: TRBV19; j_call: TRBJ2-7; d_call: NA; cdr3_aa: CASSRTVSGHEQYF; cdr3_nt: TGTGCCAGTAGTCGGACTGTCTCCGGACACGAGCAGTACTTC
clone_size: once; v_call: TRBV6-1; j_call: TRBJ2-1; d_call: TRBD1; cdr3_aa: CASRRQGKNEQFF; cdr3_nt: TGTGCCAGCAGAAGACAGGGGAAGAATGAGCAGTTCTTC
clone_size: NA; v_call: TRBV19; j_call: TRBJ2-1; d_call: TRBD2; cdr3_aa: CASSIDYWLAGGSEQFF; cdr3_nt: TGTGCCAGTAGTATAGATTATTGGCTAGCGGGAGGGAGTGAGCAGTTCTTC
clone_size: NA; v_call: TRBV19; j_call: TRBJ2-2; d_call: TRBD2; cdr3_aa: CASSIPGLAGITGELFF; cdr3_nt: TGTGCCAGTAGTATCCCCGGACTAGCAGGGATTACCGGGGAGCTGTTTTTT
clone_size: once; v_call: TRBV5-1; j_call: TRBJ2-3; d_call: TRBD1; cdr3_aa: CASQPGQGTDTQYF; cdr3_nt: TGCGCCAGCCAACCGGGACAGGGGACAGATACGCAGTATTTT
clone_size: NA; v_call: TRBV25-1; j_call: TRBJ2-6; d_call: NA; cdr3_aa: CASRAPGPGANVLTF; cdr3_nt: TGTGCCAGCAGGGCCCCAGGCCCTGGGGCCAACGTCCTGACTTTC
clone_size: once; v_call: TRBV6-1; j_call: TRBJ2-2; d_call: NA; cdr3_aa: CASRRGEGLPGELFF; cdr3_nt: TGTGCCAGCAGACGCGGCGAGGGACTCCCCGGGGAGCTGTTTTTT
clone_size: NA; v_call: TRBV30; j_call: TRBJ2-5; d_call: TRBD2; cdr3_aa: CAWSFGLAGGQETQYF; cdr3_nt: TGTGCCTGGAGTTTCGGACTAGCGGGGGGACAAGAGACCCAGTACTTC
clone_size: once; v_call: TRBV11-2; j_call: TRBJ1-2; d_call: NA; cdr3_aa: CASSSYGGYTF; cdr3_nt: TGTGCCAGCAGCTCTTATGGTGGCTACACCTTC
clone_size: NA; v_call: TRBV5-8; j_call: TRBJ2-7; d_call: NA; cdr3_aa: CASSRAYNYEQYF; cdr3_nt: TGTGCCAGCAGCCGGGCATATAACTACGAGCAGTACTTC
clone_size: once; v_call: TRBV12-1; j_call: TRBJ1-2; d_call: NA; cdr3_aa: CASSWEAQGTYGYTF; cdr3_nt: TGTGCCAGCAGCTGGGAGGCCCAAGGGACCTATGGCTACACCTTC
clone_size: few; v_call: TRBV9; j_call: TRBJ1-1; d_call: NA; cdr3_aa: CASSVVPNLNTEAFF; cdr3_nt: TGTGCCAGCAGCGTAGTTCCGAATCTGAACACTGAAGCTTTCTTT
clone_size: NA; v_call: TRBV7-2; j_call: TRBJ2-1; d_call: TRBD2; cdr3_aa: CASSILAGALNEQFF; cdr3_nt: TGTGCCAGCAGCATACTAGCGGGAGCCCTCAATGAGCAGTTCTTC
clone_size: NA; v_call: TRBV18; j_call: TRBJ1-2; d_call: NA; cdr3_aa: CASSPYGGATGYTF; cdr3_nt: TGTGCCAGCTCACCCTACGGGGGGGCCACCGGCTACACCTTC
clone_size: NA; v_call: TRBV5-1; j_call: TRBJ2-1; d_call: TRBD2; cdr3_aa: CASSVAGDSYNEQFF; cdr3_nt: TGCGCCAGCAGCGTAGCGGGGGACTCCTACAATGAGCAGTTCTTC
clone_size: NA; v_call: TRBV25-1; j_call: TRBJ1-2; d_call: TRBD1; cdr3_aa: CASSARDRGVSGYTF; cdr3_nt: TGTGCCAGCAGTGCCCGGGACAGAGGGGTATCTGGCTACACCTTC
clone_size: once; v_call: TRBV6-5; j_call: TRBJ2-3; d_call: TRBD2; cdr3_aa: CASSYSTSGRPQMQYF; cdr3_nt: TGTGCCAGCAGTTACTCGACTAGCGGGAGGCCACAGATGCAGTATTTT
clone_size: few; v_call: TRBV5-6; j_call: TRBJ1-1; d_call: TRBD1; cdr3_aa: CASSLEAGGNTEAFF; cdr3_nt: TGTGCCAGCAGCTTGGAAGCAGGGGGGAACACTGAAGCTTTCTTT
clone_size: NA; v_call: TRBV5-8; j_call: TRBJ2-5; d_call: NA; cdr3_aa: CASSTPWGGTQYF; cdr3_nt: TGTGCCAGCAGCACCCCCTGGGGCGGGACCCAGTACTTC
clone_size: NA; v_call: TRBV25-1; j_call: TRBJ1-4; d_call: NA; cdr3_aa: CASSAPGRSNEKLFF; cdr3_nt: TGTGCCAGCAGTGCCCCGGGACGGTCCAATGAAAAACTGTTTTTT
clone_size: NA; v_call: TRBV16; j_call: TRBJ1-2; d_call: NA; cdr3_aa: CASSQGTYGYTF; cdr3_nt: TGTGCCAGCAGCCAAGGTACCTATGGCTACACCTTC
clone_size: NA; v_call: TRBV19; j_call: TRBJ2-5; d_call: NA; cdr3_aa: CASSIGWDQETQYF; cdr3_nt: TGTGCCAGTAGTATAGGCTGGGACCAAGAGACCCAGTACTTC
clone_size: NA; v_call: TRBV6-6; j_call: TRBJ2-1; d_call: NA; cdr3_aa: CASSQTTNEQFF; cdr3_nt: TGTGCCAGCAGCCAAACCACTAATGAGCAGTTCTTC
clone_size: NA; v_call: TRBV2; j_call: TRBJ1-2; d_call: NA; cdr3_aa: CASSESGAYGYTF; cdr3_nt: TGTGCCAGCAGTGAATCGGGCGCCTATGGCTACACCTTC
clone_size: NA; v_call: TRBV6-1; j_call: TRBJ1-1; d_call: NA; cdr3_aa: CASSDDGMNTEAFF; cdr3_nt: TGTGCCAGCAGTGACGATGGTATGAACACTGAAGCTTTCTTT
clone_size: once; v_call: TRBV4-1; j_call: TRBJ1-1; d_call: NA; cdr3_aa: CASSRYPDGSPNTEAFF; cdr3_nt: TGCGCCAGCAGCCGCTATCCGGACGGATCACCGAACACTGAAGCTTTCTTT
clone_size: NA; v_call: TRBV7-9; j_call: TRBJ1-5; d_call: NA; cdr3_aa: CASSLSIQPQHF; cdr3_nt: TGTGCCAGCAGCTTAAGTATTCAGCCCCAGCATTTT
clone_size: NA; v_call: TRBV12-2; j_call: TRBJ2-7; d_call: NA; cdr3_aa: CASRLGLAGGPHSYEQYF; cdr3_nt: TGTGCAAGTCGCTTAGGACTAGCGGGAGGGCCCCACTCCTACGAGCAGTACTTC